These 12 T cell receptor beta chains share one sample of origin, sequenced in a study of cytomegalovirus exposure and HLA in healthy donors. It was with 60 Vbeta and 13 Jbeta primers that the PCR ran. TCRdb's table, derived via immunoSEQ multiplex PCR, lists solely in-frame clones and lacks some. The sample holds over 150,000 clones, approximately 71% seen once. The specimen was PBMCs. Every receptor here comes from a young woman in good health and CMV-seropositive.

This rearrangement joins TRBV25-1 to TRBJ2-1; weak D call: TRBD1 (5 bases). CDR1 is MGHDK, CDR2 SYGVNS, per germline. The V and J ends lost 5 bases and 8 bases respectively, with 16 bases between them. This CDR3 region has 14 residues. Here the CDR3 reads CASSQRGFIDEQFF. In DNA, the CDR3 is TGTGCCAGCAGTCAAAGGGGATTCATCGATGAGCAGTTCTTC.

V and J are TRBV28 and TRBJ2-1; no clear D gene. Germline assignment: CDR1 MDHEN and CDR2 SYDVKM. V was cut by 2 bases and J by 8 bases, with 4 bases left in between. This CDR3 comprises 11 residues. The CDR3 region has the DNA TGTGCCAGCAGTTTAGGAGATGAGCAGTTCTTC. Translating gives CASSLGDEQFF.

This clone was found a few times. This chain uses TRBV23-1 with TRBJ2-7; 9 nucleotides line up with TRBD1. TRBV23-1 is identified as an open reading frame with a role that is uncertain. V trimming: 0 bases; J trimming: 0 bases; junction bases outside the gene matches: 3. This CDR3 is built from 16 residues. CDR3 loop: CASSQSGTGISYEQYF. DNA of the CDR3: TGCGCCAGCAGTCAATCAGGGACAGGGATCTCCTACGAGCAGTACTTC.

Here the CDR3 reads CAWGAGQVSKETQYF. As DNA, the CDR3 is TGTGCCTGGGGCGCCGGACAGGTTTCGAAGGAGACCCAGTACTTC. The chain recombines TRBV30 with TRBJ2-5; TRBD1 matches 7 bases. Germline CDR1 is GTSNPN and CDR2 is SVGIG (reference sequence). Trimming removed 5 bases from V and 5 bases from J; junction bases left unmatched: 14. CDR3 length: 15 amino acids.

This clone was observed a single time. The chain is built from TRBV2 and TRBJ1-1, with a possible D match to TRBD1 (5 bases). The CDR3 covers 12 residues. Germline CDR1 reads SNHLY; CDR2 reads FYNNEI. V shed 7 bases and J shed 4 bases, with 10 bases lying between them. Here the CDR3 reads CASTTTGTEAFF. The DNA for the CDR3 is TGTGCCAGCACCACCACAGGCACTGAAGCTTTCTTT.

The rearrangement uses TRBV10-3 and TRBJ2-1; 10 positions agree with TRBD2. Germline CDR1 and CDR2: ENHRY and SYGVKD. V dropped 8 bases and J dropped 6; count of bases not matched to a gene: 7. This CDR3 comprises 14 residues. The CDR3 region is CAISGTSATNEQFF. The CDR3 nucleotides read TGTGCCATCTCCGGGACTAGCGCGACCAATGAGCAGTTCTTC.

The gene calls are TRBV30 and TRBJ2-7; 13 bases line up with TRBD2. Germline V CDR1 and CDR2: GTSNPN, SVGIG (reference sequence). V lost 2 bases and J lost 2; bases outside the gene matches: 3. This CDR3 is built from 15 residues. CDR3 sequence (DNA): TGTGCCTGGAGTCATGGACTAGCGGGAGCCTACGAGCAGTACTTC. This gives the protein CAWSHGLAGAYEQYF.

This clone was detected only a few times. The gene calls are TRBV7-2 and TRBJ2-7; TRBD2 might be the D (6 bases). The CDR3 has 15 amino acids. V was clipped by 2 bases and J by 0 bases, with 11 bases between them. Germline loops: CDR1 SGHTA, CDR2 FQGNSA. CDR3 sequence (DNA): TGTGCCAGCAGCTTACAAGCGGGTAGCTCCTACGAGCAGTACTTC. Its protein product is CASSLQAGSSYEQYF.

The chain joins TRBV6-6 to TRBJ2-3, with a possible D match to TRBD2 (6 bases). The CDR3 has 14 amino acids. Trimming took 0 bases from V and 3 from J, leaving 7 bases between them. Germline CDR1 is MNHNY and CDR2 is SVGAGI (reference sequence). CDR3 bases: TGTGCCAGCAGTTACTCTCGGGGGACAGATACGCAGTATTTT. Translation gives CASSYSRGTDTQYF.

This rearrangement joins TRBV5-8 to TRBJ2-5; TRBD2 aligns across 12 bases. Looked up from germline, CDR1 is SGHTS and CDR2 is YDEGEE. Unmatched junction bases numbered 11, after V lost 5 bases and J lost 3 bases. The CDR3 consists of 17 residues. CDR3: CASSSGLAGYLKETQYF. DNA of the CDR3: TGTGCCAGCAGTTCTGGACTAGCGGGATATCTAAAAGAGACCCAGTACTTC.

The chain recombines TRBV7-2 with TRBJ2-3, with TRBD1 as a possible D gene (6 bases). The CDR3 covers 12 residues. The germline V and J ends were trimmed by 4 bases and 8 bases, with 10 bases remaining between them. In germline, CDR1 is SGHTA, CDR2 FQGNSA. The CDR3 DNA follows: TGTGCCAGCAGCTCCCAGGGGCCTACGCAGTATTTT. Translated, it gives CASSSQGPTQYF.

The CDR3 DNA sequence: TGTGCCATCAGTTCAGGGGGCGCTCGCTATGGCTACACCTTC. Translated, it gives CAISSGGARYGYTF. V is TRBV10-3 and J is TRBJ1-2; 8 bases map to TRBD1. The junction had 6 bases not matched to a gene; V was cut back by 5 bases and J by 4 bases. The germline V gene has CDR1 ENHRY and CDR2 SYGVKD. CDR3 length: 14 residues.